These T cell receptor beta chains were read from a single sample in a study of blood T cell repertoires in COVID-19. Clones were sequenced by immunoSEQ multiplex PCR, and TCRdb holds only the in-frame ones, with some missing. The sample holds 200,000 or so clones, 80% seen once. The sample was peripheral blood. These receptors were collected from an older woman with acute or convalescent COVID-19. Each CDR3 is given with its conserved first and last residue.

j_gene: TRBJ1-1; v_gene: TRBV5-1; CDR3aa: CASYGPPHTEAFF
j_gene: TRBJ2-1; v_gene: TRBV3-1/TRBV3-2; CDR3aa: CASSQARDLHNEQFF
j_gene: TRBJ2-1; v_gene: TRBV6-5; CDR3aa: CASSYSSASGYNEQFF
j_gene: TRBJ2-7; v_gene: TRBV7-9; CDR3aa: CASSFDRAGVAHEQYF
j_gene: TRBJ1-1; v_gene: TRBV2; CDR3aa: CASRGDTYNTEAFF
j_gene: TRBJ1-3; v_gene: TRBV28; CDR3aa: CASSLLRTGGGSSGNTIYF
j_gene: TRBJ2-1; v_gene: TRBV24-1; CDR3aa: CATSATDSLNSGRATYNEQFF
j_gene: TRBJ2-1; v_gene: TRBV6-4; CDR3aa: CASSLLGGEQFF
j_gene: TRBJ2-7; v_gene: TRBV5-6; CDR3aa: CASSLGGRANGEQYF
j_gene: TRBJ2-7; v_gene: TRBV18; CDR3aa: CASSPGDSYEQYF
j_gene: TRBJ1-3; v_gene: TRBV5-1; CDR3aa: CASSLASSGSGNTIYF
j_gene: TRBJ1-2; v_gene: TRBV19; CDR3aa: CASSISDTRRNGYTF
j_gene: TRBJ2-1; v_gene: TRBV7-2; CDR3aa: CASSLLGGRTYNEQFF
j_gene: TRBJ2-6; v_gene: TRBV27; CDR3aa: CASSFRPGASSGANVLTF
j_gene: TRBJ2-7; v_gene: TRBV6-5; CDR3aa: CASSSPGTGVYEQYF
j_gene: TRBJ2-3; v_gene: TRBV5-1; CDR3aa: CASSQEGQGASGSSDTQYF
j_gene: TRBJ2-5; v_gene: TRBV6-6; CDR3aa: CASSYGLAEETQYF
j_gene: TRBJ1-2; v_gene: TRBV27; CDR3aa: CASSFRDRGRYGYTF
j_gene: TRBJ2-5; v_gene: TRBV7-9; CDR3aa: CASRTTSGQETQYF
j_gene: TRBJ2-3; v_gene: TRBV28; CDR3aa: CASSFAGPTGDTQYF
j_gene: TRBJ2-1; v_gene: TRBV25-1; CDR3aa: CASNLYNEQFF
j_gene: TRBJ2-1; v_gene: TRBV10-2; CDR3aa: CASLFKAGGRDEQFF
j_gene: TRBJ1-4; v_gene: TRBV7-2; CDR3aa: CASSPRFGVEKLFF
j_gene: TRBJ1-5; v_gene: TRBV6-4; CDR3aa: CASSENAGFNQPQHF
j_gene: TRBJ2-1; v_gene: TRBV18; CDR3aa: CASSPPNIPANNEQFF
j_gene: TRBJ1-1; v_gene: TRBV27; CDR3aa: CASSGNRGLEAFF
j_gene: TRBJ2-2; v_gene: TRBV9; CDR3aa: CASSENPGQGKTGELFF
j_gene: TRBJ2-1; v_gene: TRBV7-2; CDR3aa: CASSLLASYNEQFF
j_gene: TRBJ1-1; v_gene: TRBV28; CDR3aa: CASSLLGTGGNTEAFF
j_gene: TRBJ2-1; v_gene: TRBV5-5; CDR3aa: CASSFVTGKVEQFF
j_gene: TRBJ2-2; v_gene: TRBV27; CDR3aa: CASSWVVGGTGELFF
j_gene: TRBJ2-7; v_gene: TRBV7-2; CDR3aa: CASSPGLAVGYEQYF
j_gene: TRBJ1-3; v_gene: TRBV3-1/TRBV3-2; CDR3aa: CASSPSGISGNTIYF
j_gene: TRBJ2-1; v_gene: TRBV11-2; CDR3aa: CASSLTSGRVNEQFF
j_gene: TRBJ1-5; v_gene: TRBV23-1; CDR3aa: CASTKQGAGDESNQPQHF
j_gene: TRBJ2-7; v_gene: TRBV28; CDR3aa: CASSQTGGYEQYF
j_gene: TRBJ1-1; v_gene: TRBV19; CDR3aa: CASKLSGGRTEAFF
j_gene: TRBJ2-7; v_gene: TRBV12-3/TRBV12-4; CDR3aa: CASSDRAYYEQYF
j_gene: TRBJ1-2; v_gene: TRBV25-1; CDR3aa: CASSDRTGDYGYTF
j_gene: TRBJ2-2; v_gene: TRBV5-6; CDR3aa: CASSPKWGSGLGTGELFF
j_gene: TRBJ2-7; v_gene: TRBV6-6; CDR3aa: CASSRDDYYEQYF
j_gene: TRBJ1-1; v_gene: TRBV20-1; CDR3aa: CSASQGNTEAFF
j_gene: TRBJ1-1; v_gene: TRBV7-9; CDR3aa: CASSLDGNLNTEAFF
j_gene: TRBJ2-3; v_gene: TRBV11-2; CDR3aa: CASSFLGLAQGTDTQYF
j_gene: TRBJ1-2; v_gene: TRBV30; CDR3aa: CAWSLTVKNYGYTF
j_gene: TRBJ2-5; v_gene: TRBV27; CDR3aa: CASRPGTSGRLRETQYF
j_gene: TRBJ2-1; v_gene: TRBV2; CDR3aa: CATNPTSGGTYNEQFF
j_gene: TRBJ1-2; v_gene: TRBV2; CDR3aa: CASSEVVGQASYGYTF
j_gene: TRBJ2-2; v_gene: TRBV5-4; CDR3aa: CASRRDSSNTGELFF
j_gene: TRBJ2-2; v_gene: TRBV11-2; CDR3aa: CASSLVGLAGGRGTGELFF
j_gene: TRBJ1-5; v_gene: TRBV13; CDR3aa: CASSSTGIRQPQHF
j_gene: TRBJ2-4; v_gene: TRBV12-3/TRBV12-4; CDR3aa: CASSLPRTVQF
j_gene: TRBJ2-1; v_gene: TRBV10-3; CDR3aa: CAISQASGEGGEQFF